This T cell receptor (beta chain) was recovered during a study of T cell responses to AZD1222 COVID-19 vaccine. Study information: Timing groups of about 4 and about 12 weeks for second doses were pooled. Study results and limitations: Vaccination with two AZD1222 doses was followed by a rise in Spike-specific TCR breadth and depth. In a largely white British group with more females than males, clonal diversity was possibly underestimated. Reports indicate that nearly half of spike-specific TCRs are directed at unmutated variant regions.

The method was immunoSEQ multiplex PCR; TCRdb's version includes in-frame clones alone and lacks a portion of them. In the table there are over 85,000 clones, about 88% of which are singletons. In regard to this clone: Its antigen is unidentified.

This sequence originates from an adult in good health. Sample: peripheral blood, taken on day 0 of AZD1222 vaccination.

DNA for the CDR3: TGTGCCAGCAAGGGAGGGGGGGGTCAGCCCCAGCATTTT. It specifies CASKGGGGQPQHF. The V and J genes are TRBV27 and TRBJ1-5; D is perhaps TRBD1 (6 bases). With 7 bases removed from V and 6 bases from J, the gap between germline ends came to 13 bases. The CDR3 runs to 13 residues. Germline assignment: CDR1 MNHEY and CDR2 SMNVEV (reference sequence).